The clone carrying this T cell receptor beta chain was seen more than once but under ten times. Its matching antigen is unknown. TCRdb reprocessed the 5' RACE reads with MiXCR, giving one entry per CDR3 protein. The top ten clones hold about 7.5% of a sample with 550,000 to 700,000 distinct CDR3 sequences, around 16% of them seen once. These data are taken from a study of T-cell memory formation after mild COVID-19. Study results and caveats: Cross-reactive memory appears to have joined, as suggested by some responding clones showing up in pre-infection memory. Most CD4+ clones that shrank were in CM and EM, while CD8+ ones turned up in EMRA.

The source is an adult woman who had mild COVID-19 (a few samples of this study predate the infection). Cell type and time point are not known. The specimen was PBMCs or a T cell subset sorted from them (not recorded which).

CDR3 in amino acids: CASSETPGAVNYGYTF. The CDR3 DNA reads as TGCGCCAGCAGCGAGACTCCAGGGGCCGTTAACTATGGCTACACCTTC. The rearrangement joins TRBV5-1 to TRBJ1-2; D might be TRBD1 (6 bases). Germline CDR1 and CDR2: SGHRS and YFSETQ. The CDR3 contains 16 residues. Trimming stripped 4 bases from V and 1 base from J, with 17 bases between.